This T cell receptor (beta chain) was profiled in a study of T cell repertoires in cytomegalovirus infection. Trimming removed 2 bases from V and 8 bases from J; junction bases left unmatched: 3. CDR3 size: 14 residues. The germline CDR1 and CDR2 sequences are SGHDN and FVKESK. This clonotype was counted ten times or more. Antigen: not known. TCRdb independently ran MiXCR on the reads; one entry per CDR3 protein. In the table there are 150,000 or so distinct CDR3 sequences, around 32% of which are singletons. The clonotype comes from a human donor in good health (CMV status not recorded). Some clones in this sample may be carry-over from other donors' samples. The chain is built from TRBV14 and TRBJ2-1; 10 bases fit TRBD2. Source: CD8+ T cells from cultured PBMCs, taken from culture after CMV antigen stimulation. The CDR3 sequence is CASSQLAGGYEQFF. DNA for the CDR3: TGTGCCAGCAGCCAATTAGCGGGGGGCTATGAGCAGTTCTTC.